This TCR beta chain was profiled in a study of blood T cells in healthy people across ages. This clonotype was observed a few times. Its specificity is unknown. Healthy Caucasian individuals from Russia aged about 6 to 100 served as donors. Broader study findings: Percentage of naive T cells showed a strong correlation with TCR beta diversity.

A second PCR of roughly 7 to 11 cycles used a sample-barcoded 5' primer and a J-beta primer mix. Every cDNA was tagged by a template-switch adaptor with 12 random nucleotides. There were at least 3 million CDR3-containing paired-end reads obtained from each sample. TCRdb re-called the 5' RACE reads with MiXCR, one entry per CDR3 protein. The data contain approximately 800,000 distinct CDR3 sequences, approximately 35% of them seen just once; the ten biggest clones take up 13%. The origin of this receptor is a man aged 18 to 29 in good health. Input material: blood.

Written as DNA, the CDR3 is TGTGCCAGCAGTGAATATGCCGCGGCCGGGGAGCTGTTTTTT. This translates into CASSEYAAAGELFF. The chain is built from TRBV25-1 and TRBJ2-2, with D uncertain. The CDR3 sequence is 14 residues long. With 0 bases removed from V and 6 bases from J, the gap between germline ends came to 8 bases. Germline CDR1 is MGHDK and CDR2 is SYGVNS.